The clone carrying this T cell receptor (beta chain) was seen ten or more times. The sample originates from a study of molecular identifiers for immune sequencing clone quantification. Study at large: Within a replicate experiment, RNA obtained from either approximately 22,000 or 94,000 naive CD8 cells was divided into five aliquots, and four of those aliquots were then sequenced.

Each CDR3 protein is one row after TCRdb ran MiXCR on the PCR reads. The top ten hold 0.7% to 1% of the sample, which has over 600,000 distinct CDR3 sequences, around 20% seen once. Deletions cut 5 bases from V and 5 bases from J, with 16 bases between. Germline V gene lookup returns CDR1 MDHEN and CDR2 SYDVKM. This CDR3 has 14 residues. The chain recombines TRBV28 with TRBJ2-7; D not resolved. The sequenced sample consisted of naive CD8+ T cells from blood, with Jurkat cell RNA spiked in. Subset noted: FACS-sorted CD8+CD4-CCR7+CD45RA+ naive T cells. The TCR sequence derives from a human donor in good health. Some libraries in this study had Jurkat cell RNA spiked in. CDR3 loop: CASSPLQEVDEQYF. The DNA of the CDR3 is TGTGCCAGCAGTCCCCTTCAAGAAGTCGACGAGCAGTACTTC. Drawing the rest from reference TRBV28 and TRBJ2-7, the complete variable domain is DVKVTQSSRYLVKRTGEKVFLECVQDMDHENMFWYRQDPGLGLRLIYFSYDVKMKEKGDIPEGYSVSREKKERFSLILESASTNQTSMYLCASSPLQEVDEQYFGPGTRLTVT.